The 18 T cell receptor beta chains below all came from one sample that was sequenced in a study of cytotoxic CD8 clonotypes in ibrutinib-treated CLL. Using immunoSEQ multiplex PCR, the repertoire was profiled, and TCRdb retains in-frame clones only, with some absent. The data show about 300,000 clones, with 67% seen just once and about 5.9% held by the top ten. The material was PBMCs, obtained after 36 months of ibrutinib treatment. The origin of the receptors is a human donor with chronic lymphocytic leukemia.

This clone was seen only once. The chain joins TRBV11-2 to TRBJ2-3, with TRBD2 matching over 10 bases. Per germline, CDR1 SGHAT and CDR2 FQNNGV. V shed 2 bases, J shed 9 bases, and the junction held 5 bases outside the gene matches. CDR3 length equals 14 residues. CDR3 DNA sequence: TGTGCCAGCAGCTTAACCCTAGCGGGAGACACGCAGTATTTT. It is translated as CASSLTLAGDTQYF.

The chain links TRBV18 to TRBJ1-2, with a tentative D call TRBD1 (5 bases). The V end was cut by 5 bases, the J end by 1 base, with 11 bases between. The germline V gene has CDR1 KGHSH and CDR2 LQKENI. The CDR3 is made up of 14 amino acids. CDR3 coding DNA: TGTGCCAGCTCAAAGCGGGACGGTAACTATGGCTACACCTTC. Translation gives CASSKRDGNYGYTF.

This clone came up a few times. The genes are TRBV12-5 and TRBJ2-7; the D is unclear. Germline CDR1 is LGHNT and CDR2 is FRNRAP. Trimming removed 2 bases from V and 2 bases from J, with 4 bases in between. This CDR3 spans 12 amino acids. CDR3 sequence: CASGLSPYEQYF. The CDR3 coding sequence is TGTGCTAGTGGTTTGAGTCCCTACGAGCAGTACTTC. The whole variable domain, remainder taken from reference TRBV12-5 and TRBJ2-7, is DARVTQTPRHKVTEMGQEVTMRCQPILGHNTVFWYRQTMMQGLELLAYFRNRAPLDDSGMPKDRFSAEMPDATLATLKIQPSEPRDSAVYFCASGLSPYEQYFGPGTRLTVT.

This clone was detected only a few times. The chain is built from TRBV4-1 and TRBJ1-5, with D possibly TRBD1 on 6 matching bases. From germline, CDR1 is MGHRA and CDR2 YSYEKL. CDR3 size: 15 residues. Trimming shortened V by 0 bases and J by 3 bases, and 9 bases separated the two germline ends. The CDR3 sequence: CASSQDRGVNQPQHF. CDR3 sequence (DNA): TGCGCCAGCAGCCAAGACAGGGGAGTCAATCAGCCCCAGCATTTT.

The CDR3 loop reads CASSVGGQSSYEQYF. Here the CDR3 DNA reads TGTGCCAGCAGCGTAGGGGGTCAGAGCTCCTACGAGCAGTACTTC. The J gene is TRBJ2-7, the V gene TRBV9; no clear D gene. Trimming removed 0 bases from V and 0 bases from J, with 10 bases in between. This CDR3 contains 15 residues. CDR1 and CDR2 from the germline V gene are SGDLS and YYNGEE.

V is TRBV7-9 and J is TRBJ2-4; tentative D call: TRBD1 (5 bases). CDR1 and CDR2 from the germline V gene are SEHNR and FQNEAQ (reference sequence). The CDR3 is made up of 14 amino acids. Trimming left V 3 bases short and J 1 base short, with 7 bases between. CDR3 in DNA: TGTGCCAGCAGCTTGAAGGGGGCCAAAAACATTCAGTACTTC. It specifies CASSLKGAKNIQYF.

The chain uses TRBV25-1 and TRBJ2-3; 9 bases are a match to TRBD1. Germline assignment: CDR1 MGHDK and CDR2 SYGVNS. V was clipped by 6 bases and J by 3 bases; unmatched bases: 4. This CDR3 region has 14 residues. Written as DNA, the CDR3 is TGTGCCAGCAGCCACAGGGGGCTAACAGATACGCAGTATTTT. Translation: CASSHRGLTDTQYF.

CDR3 region: CASSYGQAVNYGYTF. The CDR3 DNA follows: TGTGCCAGCAGCTACGGACAGGCCGTTAACTATGGCTACACCTTC. This chain joins TRBV7-2 and TRBJ1-2; TRBD1 matches 7 bases. Unmatched junction bases numbered 6, after V lost 4 bases and J lost 1 base. Germline lookup yields CDR1 SGHTA and CDR2 FQGNSA. The CDR3 extends over 15 amino acids.

In this sample, this clone turned up once. The chain uses TRBV7-8 and TRBJ2-1; 8 bases map to TRBD1. The germline V gene encodes CDR1 SGHVS and CDR2 FQNEAQ. V lost 5 bases and J lost 3; bases outside the gene matches: 3. This CDR3 region has 14 residues. The CDR3 sequence: CASSDRGLYNEQFF. The DNA of the CDR3 is TGTGCCAGCAGCGACAGGGGTCTCTACAATGAGCAGTTCTTC.

CDR3 region: CASSDRNTGELFF. The CDR3 DNA reads TGTGCCAGCAGCGACCGTAACACCGGGGAGCTGTTTTTT. V gene TRBV7-2 combines with J gene TRBJ2-2; unclear D gene. V lost 5 bases, J lost 2 bases, and 6 bases lay in between. CDR3 size: 13 residues. Germline CDR1 reads SGHTA; CDR2 reads FQGNSA.

This clone showed up just a few times. This sequence joins TRBV5-1 and TRBJ1-2; 7 bases agree with TRBD1. Per the germline V gene, CDR1 is SGHRS and CDR2 is YFSETQ. V shed 2 bases, J shed 2 bases, and the junction held 6 bases outside the gene matches. The CDR3 has 15 amino acids. The CDR3 DNA is TGCGCCAGCAGCTTAACAGGGGACTGGAACTATGGCTACACCTTC. This translates into CASSLTGDWNYGYTF.

This clone was counted a single time. The rearrangement uses TRBV29-1 and TRBJ2-7; maybe TRBD1 (6 bases). The CDR3 is 13 residues long. Trimming shortened V by 4 bases and J by 2 bases, and 12 bases separated the two germline ends. CDR1 is SQVTM and CDR2 is ANQGSEA in the germline V gene. This CDR3 reads CSVVVDSPYEQYF. The DNA of the CDR3 is TGCAGCGTTGTAGTGGACAGCCCCTACGAGCAGTACTTC.

The gene calls are TRBV5-1 and TRBJ2-1; 10 nucleotides match TRBD2. Germline CDR1 is SGHRS and CDR2 is YFSETQ. The CDR3 consists of 15 residues. The V segment lost 0 bases and the J segment 9 bases; nucleotides outside the gene matches: 6. The DNA for the CDR3 is TGCGCCAGCAGCTTGGTGCTAGCGGGAGCGGGTGAGCAGTTCTTC. Translation gives CASSLVLAGAGEQFF.

CDR3 protein: CASMSAPGLAVPSSTDTQYF. The CDR3 DNA sequence: TGCGCCAGCATGTCCGCCCCGGGACTAGCGGTTCCCTCTAGCACAGATACGCAGTATTTT. The rearrangement uses TRBV4-1 and TRBJ2-3; 11 bases match TRBD2. The junction had 18 bases not matched to a gene; V was cut back by 7 bases and J by 0 bases. The CDR3 is 20 residues long. The germline V gene encodes CDR1 MGHRA and CDR2 YSYEKL.

The gene calls are TRBV11-3 and TRBJ2-7; 8 nucleotides match TRBD1. This CDR3 contains 14 residues. The V segment lost 5 bases and the J segment 2 bases; nucleotides outside the gene matches: 5. Germline values: CDR1 SGHNT, CDR2 YENEEA. CDR3 amino acids: CASSLNRGAYEQYF. The CDR3 bases are TGTGCCAGCAGCCTCAACAGGGGGGCCTACGAGCAGTACTTC.

This chain connects TRBV28 to TRBJ2-7, with TRBD2 matching 14 bases. CDR1 MDHEN and CDR2 SYDVKM come from the germline V gene. Unmatched junction bases numbered 16, after V lost 3 bases and J lost 0 bases. This CDR3 comprises 21 residues. CDR3 loop: CASSFLTPRTSGRPSSYEQYF. CDR3 DNA: TGTGCCAGCAGTTTTCTCACCCCGCGGACTAGCGGGAGGCCGAGCTCCTACGAGCAGTACTTC.

The V call is TRBV19, the J call TRBJ2-5; perhaps TRBD2 as D (7 bases). The germline gives CDR1 LNHDA, CDR2 SQIVND (reference sequence). V lost 3 bases, J lost 3 bases, and 11 bases lay in between. The CDR3 loop spans 14 amino acids. CDR3 loop: CASSMGGRKETQYF. The CDR3 region has the DNA TGTGCCAGTAGTATGGGGGGGCGAAAAGAGACCCAGTACTTC.

The rearrangement uses TRBV5-6 and TRBJ2-1; D assignment may be TRBD1 or TRBD2 (5 bases each). The germline V gene has CDR1 SGHDT and CDR2 YYEEEE. The V end was cut by 4 bases, the J end by 4 bases, with 21 bases between. The CDR3 has 17 amino acids. The CDR3 loop reads CASSGTSGTGLYNEQFF. The CDR3 nucleotides read TGTGCCAGCAGCGGAACTTCCGGGACGGGGCTTTACAATGAGCAGTTCTTC. Using reference TRBV5-6 and TRBJ2-1 for the parts outside the CDR3, the full variable domain is DAGVTQSPTHLIKTRGQQVTLRCSPKSGHDTVSWYQQALGQGPQFIFQYYEEEERQRGNFPDRFSGHQFPNYSSELNVNALLLGDSALYLCASSGTSGTGLYNEQFFGPGTRLTVL.